This record looks at one T cell receptor beta chain sequence and its context. The antigen remains undetermined. The primer mix had 60 Vbeta and 13 Jbeta primers. Produced via immunoSEQ multiplex PCR; TCRdb's table is partial and in-frame only. Of under 150,000 clones listed, 70% to 85% are singletons. This CDR3 contains 15 residues. Trimming cost V 2 bases and J 1 base; bases outside gene matches: 4. The germline CDR1 and CDR2 sequences are KGHSH and LQKENI. This sample is drawn from a study of cytomegalovirus exposure and HLA in healthy donors. Study-wide results and caveats: A later analysis found TCR association rates differed by HLA locus, highest for DRB1 and lowest for HLA-C.

The receptor comes from a woman younger than 35 in good health and CMV-seronegative. Sequencing used PBMCs. The chain combines TRBV18 with TRBJ1-2; 7 bases agree with TRBD1. DNA for the CDR3: TGTGCCAGCTCACCAACTTACAGGGGTAACTATGGCTACACCTTC. It encodes CASSPTYRGNYGYTF.